This T cell receptor beta chain came from a study of T-cell memory formation after mild COVID-19. Study details: Largely donor-specific TCR clusters were found.

This clonotype was observed at least ten times. As yet, its antigen is unknown. Study-level points and caveats: Second-wave clones peaking on day 37 lacked confirmed SARS-CoV-2 specificity. The study found contracting CD4+ clones mainly in CM and EM and contracting CD8+ clones in EMRA.

Constant-segment primers served in 5'RACE that generated TCR alpha and TCR beta cDNA libraries bearing sample barcodes and UMIs. TCRdb re-analysed the 5' RACE reads in MiXCR, keeping a single row per CDR3 protein. The sample records a few hundred thousand distinct CDR3 sequences, approximately 19% being singletons. Between the trimmed V and J ends, which lost 3 bases and 5 bases, there was a span of 13 bases. The CDR3 has 14 amino acids. The clonotype was recovered from a man younger than 35 who had mild COVID-19 (a few samples of this study predate the infection). Cell type and time point are not known. The sequencing input was PBMCs or a T cell subset sorted from them (not recorded which). The rearrangement links TRBV12-3 or TRBV12-4 to TRBJ2-5, with D uncertain. The DNA for the CDR3 is TGTGCCAGCAGTTTCGAAGGGTTCAGGGAGACCCAGTACTTC. Translation gives CASSFEGFRETQYF.